These T cell receptor beta chains were read from a single sample in a study of molecular identifiers for immune sequencing clone quantification. TCRdb re-called the PCR reads through MiXCR, storing one row per CDR3 protein. Among some 94,000 distinct CDR3 sequences, about 23% were seen once, and the ten largest hold 0.78%. Sequencing input: naive CD8+ T cells from blood, with Jurkat cell RNA spiked in. Receptors were obtained from a human donor in good health. Some libraries in this study had Jurkat cell RNA spiked in. Each CDR3 is given with its conserved first and last residue. A D gene is named only where the DNA matches it firmly. Some rows have no size entry. The others give once, few or many, or a class for an expanded clone.

j_call | v_call | d_call | cdr3_length | clone_size | cdr3_nt | cdr3_aa
TRBJ1-6 | TRBV27 | . | 18 | . | TGTGCCAGCACTTTTTTGTCATCGTCGGGGGCGGATAATTCACCCCTCCACTTT | CASTFLSSSGADNSPLHF
TRBJ2-7 | TRBV27 | . | 12 | . | TGTGCCAGCAGTTATGGCCTCACTACATTTTACTTC | CASSYGLTTFYF
TRBJ2-7 | TRBV6-2/TRBV6-3 | . | 14 | many | TGTGCCAGCAGTCAGGACGGACCCTCCTACGAGCAGTACTTC | CASSQDGPSYEQYF
TRBJ2-1 | TRBV6-2/TRBV6-3 | . | 13 | few | TGTGCCAGCAGTTACTCGTGGTCCAATGAGCAGTTCTTC | CASSYSWSNEQFF
TRBJ1-3 | TRBV7-8 | TRBD1 | 16 | . | TGTGCCAGCAGCCCTGGACAGGGGGCGTTGAGTAACACCATATATTTT | CASSPGQGALSNTIYF
TRBJ2-2 | TRBV20-1 | . | 13 | many | TGCAGTGCTAGACCCAGGGGCACCGGGGAGCTGTTTTTT | CSARPRGTGELFF
TRBJ2-2 | TRBV30 | . | 13 | many | TGTGCCTGGTTTCGGGAGAACACCGGGGAGCTGTTTTTT | CAWFRENTGELFF
TRBJ1-5 | TRBV5-5 | TRBD1 | 16 | few | TGTGCCAGCAGCTCGTCCGGGACAGGCTTGGTTCAGCCCCAGCATTTT | CASSSSGTGLVQPQHF
TRBJ1-1 | TRBV4-1 | . | 14 | few | TGCGCCAGCAGCCTAAACTCCCCGGACACTGAAGCTTTCTTT | CASSLNSPDTEAFF
TRBJ1-5 | TRBV28 | . | 15 | many | TGTGCCAGCAGGATCGGACAAAGTAGCAATCAGCCCCAGCATTTT | CASRIGQSSNQPQHF
TRBJ1-1 | TRBV19 | TRBD1 | 18 | . | TGTGCCAGTAGCACCCCGGGGACAGGGGCGTTTAGAAACACTGAAGCTTACTTT | CASSTPGTGAFRNTEAYF
TRBJ2-3 | TRBV10-3 | TRBD2 | 15 | . | TGTGCCATCAGTGCGGCACTAGCGGGAACAGATACGCAGTATTTT | CAISAALAGTDTQYF
TRBJ1-5 | TRBV12-3/TRBV12-4 | . | 13 | . | TGTGCCAGCAGTTTTTCGCGCAATCAGCCCCAGCATTTT | CASSFSRNQPQHF
TRBJ1-1 | TRBV7-9 | TRBD1 | 15 | many | TGTGCCAGCAGCTCCCGACAGGGGGATGATACTGAAGCTTTCTTT | CASSSRQGDDTEAFF
TRBJ1-5 | TRBV27 | . | 14 | few | TGTGCCAGCAGTCCCGAATCGGAGGCGCAGCCCCAGCATTTT | CASSPESEAQPQHF
TRBJ2-7 | TRBV7-9 | . | 13 | many | TGTGCCAGCAGCTTTCCAGGAACCTACGAGCAGTACTTC | CASSFPGTYEQYF
TRBJ1-3 | TRBV20-1 | TRBD1 | 15 | few | TGCAGCGCGGTAAAGGGACAGGTTGCAGGAAACACCATATATTTT | CSAVKGQVAGNTIYF
TRBJ1-1 | TRBV7-3 | . | 13 | . | TGTGCCAGCAGCTTAAATGGGGGCACTGCGGCTTTCTTT | CASSLNGGTAAFF
TRBJ1-5 | TRBV28 | TRBD1 | 17 | few | TGTGCCAGCAGTTCCCAGGGGGTCCAATATAGCAATCAGCCCCAGCATTTT | CASSSQGVQYSNQPQHF
TRBJ2-5 | TRBV7-2 | TRBD2 | 19 | . | TGTGCCAGCAGCTTAGGAATCGGACTAGCGGGTTCGTACCAAGAGACCCAGTACTTC | CASSLGIGLAGSYQETQYF
TRBJ2-6 | TRBV7-9 | . | 14 | . | TGTGCCAGCAGCTCAGTCTCTGGGGCCAACGTCCTGGCTTTC | CASSSVSGANVLAF
TRBJ2-1 | TRBV11-2 | . | 16 | many | TGTGCCAGCAGCTTAGCAGCTACGAGCTCCTACAATGAGCAGTTCTTC | CASSLAATSSYNEQFF
TRBJ1-1 | TRBV14 | . | 13 | many | TGTGCCAGCAGCCAAGAGGGGGGAACTGAAGCTTTCTTT | CASSQEGGTEAFF
TRBJ2-1 | TRBV4-1 | . | 13 | . | TGCGCCAGCGGCCAATGGACAGCGAATGAGCAGTTCTTC | CASGQWTANEQFF
TRBJ1-1 | TRBV4-1 | . | 17 | many | TGCGCCAGCAGCCAAGACTCTTCAGGGAAAGCGAACACTGAAGCTTTCTTT | CASSQDSSGKANTEAFF
TRBJ2-7 | TRBV29-1 | . | 14 | many | TGCAGCGTGGACAACGACAGGAACTCCTACGAGCAGTACTTC | CSVDNDRNSYEQYF
TRBJ1-1 | TRBV7-9 | . | 14 | many | TGTGCCAGCAGCCCGGACTCTAGAACGTATGAAGCTTTCTTT | CASSPDSRTYEAFF
TRBJ2-2 | TRBV9 | TRBD1 | 17 | few | TGTGCCAGCAGCCCCCGGACAGGGGGTGTAGATGGCGGGGAGCTGTTTTTT | CASSPRTGGVDGGELFF
TRBJ2-6 | TRBV9 | . | 15 | . | TGTGCCAGCAGCGTTAGTAACTCTGGGGCCAACGTCCTGACTTTC | CASSVSNSGANVLTF
TRBJ2-7 | TRBV6-5 | TRBD2 | 17 | . | TGTGCCAGCAGTTCTCCGGGCTGGCGGGGGGCGCGTTACGAGCAGTACTTC | CASSSPGWRGARYEQYF
TRBJ2-3 | TRBV5-6 | . | 15 | . | TGTGCCCGCCGCCCGGCCTCCCCGCCCCCCGCTCCGCCGTATTTT | CARRPASPPPAPPYF
TRBJ1-2 | TRBV4-3 | . | 17 | many | TGCGCCAGCAGCCAAGACTTTTATCGACAGTCAATCTATGGCTACACCTTC | CASSQDFYRQSIYGYTF
TRBJ1-1 | TRBV4-1 | TRBD1 | 16 | . | TGCGCCAGCAGCCAAGATGAAACAGGGGCGAACACTGAAGCTTTCTTT | CASSQDETGANTEAFF
TRBJ2-7 | TRBV10-3 | . | 14 | many | TGTGCCATCAGCCCAAGCGGGTTCGCCTACGAGCAGTACTTC | CAISPSGFAYEQYF
TRBJ2-7 | TRBV27 | . | 14 | few | TGTGCCAGCAGTACCTTCCAGGGGACCTACGAGCAGTACTTC | CASSTFQGTYEQYF
TRBJ1-4 | TRBV4-1 | . | 14 | many | TGCGCCAGCAGTCTACTGGGAGCTAATGAAAAACTGTTTTTT | CASSLLGANEKLFF
TRBJ1-3 | TRBV6-1 | . | 18 | . | TGTGCCAGCAGTGAACAAGGACACGACGATTACTCTGGAAACACCATATATTTT | CASSEQGHDDYSGNTIYF
TRBJ2-7 | TRBV5-1 | TRBD1 | 14 | few | TGCGCCAGCAGCGGGACAGGGGTCACCTACGAGCAGTACTTC | CASSGTGVTYEQYF
TRBJ1-1 | TRBV5-1 | . | 13 | many | TGCGCCAGCAGCTTGTCTCTGAACACTGAAGCTTTCTTT | CASSLSLNTEAFF
TRBJ2-3 | TRBV27 | . | 14 | many | TGTGCCAGCAGTTTATTTAGGGGCACAGATACGCAGTATTTT | CASSLFRGTDTQYF
TRBJ1-6 | TRBV7-3 | . | 16 | few | TGTGCCAGCAGCTTAATGGCTCAGGGCTATAATTCACCCCTCCACTTT | CASSLMAQGYNSPLHF
TRBJ1-2 | TRBV4-1 | . | 16 | many | TGCGCCAGCAGCCAAGCTTCGGGGCTGGGTGACTATGGCTACACCTTC | CASSQASGLGDYGYTF
TRBJ2-7 | TRBV29-1 | TRBD2 | 16 | many | TGCAGCGTTGAAGATCCACCCGGGACGGGGGGCTACGAGCAGTACTTC | CSVEDPPGTGGYEQYF
TRBJ2-3 | TRBV19 | . | 13 | many | TGTGCCAGTACTAAGTGGGACACAGATACGCAGTATTTT | CASTKWDTDTQYF
TRBJ2-1 | TRBV4-1 | TRBD2 | 16 | . | TGCGCCAGCAGCCATACTAGCGGGGGGGTGCGGAATGAGCAGTTCTTC | CASSHTSGGVRNEQFF
TRBJ2-5 | TRBV11-3 | TRBD1 | 13 | . | TGTGCCAGCAGCTACAGGGGCCAAGAGACCCAGTACTTC | CASSYRGQETQYF
TRBJ2-5 | TRBV10-3 | . | 13 | many | TGTGCCATCACCCCAGACAGCCAAGAGACCCAGTACTTC | CAITPDSQETQYF
TRBJ2-7 | TRBV2 | TRBD1 | 12 | many | TGTGCCAGCCGGGACAGCTCCTACGAGCAGTACTTC | CASRDSSYEQYF
TRBJ2-1 | TRBV28 | TRBD2 | 16 | . | TGTGCCAGCAGTTTTGACGCGGGAGTAGGGTACAATGAGCAGTTCTTC | CASSFDAGVGYNEQFF
TRBJ2-7 | TRBV4-1 | TRBD1 | 17 | . | TGCGCCAGCAGCCTCCAAACTCGGACAGGCCGAGACTACGAGCAGTACTTC | CASSLQTRTGRDYEQYF